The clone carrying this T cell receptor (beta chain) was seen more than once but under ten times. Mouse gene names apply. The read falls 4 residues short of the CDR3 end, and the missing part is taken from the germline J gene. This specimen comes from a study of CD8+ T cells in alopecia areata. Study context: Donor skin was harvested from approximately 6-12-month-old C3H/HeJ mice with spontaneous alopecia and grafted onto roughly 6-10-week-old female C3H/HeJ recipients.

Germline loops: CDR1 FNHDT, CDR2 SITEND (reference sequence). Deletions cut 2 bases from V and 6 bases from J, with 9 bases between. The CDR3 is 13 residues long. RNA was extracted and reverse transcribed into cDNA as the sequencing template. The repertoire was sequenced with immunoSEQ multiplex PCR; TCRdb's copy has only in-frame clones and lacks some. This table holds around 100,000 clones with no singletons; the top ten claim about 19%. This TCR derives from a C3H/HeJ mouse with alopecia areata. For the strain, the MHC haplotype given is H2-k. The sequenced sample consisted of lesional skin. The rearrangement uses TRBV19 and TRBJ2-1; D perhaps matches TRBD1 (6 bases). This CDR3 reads CASSIYRAAEQFF. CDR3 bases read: TGTGCCAGCAGTATTTACAGGGCTGCT.